These 25 T cell receptor beta chains were all obtained from the same sample, sequenced in a study of Graves' ophthalmopathy and Graves' hyperthyroidism. For repertoire sequencing, the TCR beta CDR3 regions were amplified from RNA transcripts. A first-round RT-PCR used HTBI primers, followed by a second-round multiplex PCR. TCRdb passed the multiplex PCR reads through MiXCR, listing each CDR3 protein once. The sample holds about 380,000 distinct CDR3 sequences, less than 20% seen once. The sample was peripheral blood. Receptors originate from a woman aged 18-29 years with stable Graves' hyperthyroidism.

This clonotype was found many times. This chain connects TRBV11-2 to TRBJ2-5, with a tentative D call TRBD2 (5 bases). V lost 6 bases to trimming and J lost 10 bases, with 18 bases between them. Germline lookup yields CDR1 SGHAT and CDR2 FQNNGV. CDR3 length equals 13 residues. CDR3: CASSILEGGDQYF. CDR3 bases: TGTGCCAGCAGTATACTAGAAGGTGGGGACCAGTACTTC. Supplemented by reference TRBV11-2 and TRBJ2-5, the full variable domain reads EAGVAQSPRYKIIEKRQSVAFWCNPISGHATLYWYQQILGQGPKLLIQFQNNGVVDDSQLPKDRFSAERLKGVDSTLKIQPAKLEDSAVYLCASSILEGGDQYFGPGTRLLVL.

This clonotype came up many times. This rearrangement joins TRBV6-2 or TRBV6-3 to TRBJ2-5; D possibly matches TRBD1 or TRBD2 (5 bases each). The germline gives CDR1 MNHEY, CDR2 SVGEGT. Trimming shortened V by 2 bases and J by 1 base, and 8 bases separated the two germline ends. The CDR3 covers 14 residues. CDR3 amino acids: CASSYPGRQETQYF. The CDR3, as DNA: TGTGCCAGCAGTTACCCGGGACGCCAAGAGACCCAGTACTTC.

V is TRBV7-6 and J is TRBJ2-5; the D gene is possibly TRBD2 (7 bases). Trimming took off 0 bases at V and 2 bases at J, with 19 bases between the two ends. CDR1 SGHVS and CDR2 FNYEAQ come from the germline V gene. The length of the CDR3 is 18 residues. The CDR3 reads CASSLAGGLARIQETQYF. The CDR3 region has the DNA TGTGCCAGCAGCTTAGCGGGGGGGCTAGCTCGGATTCAAGAGACCCAGTACTTC.

This clonotype appeared many times. This chain joins TRBV12-3 or TRBV12-4 and TRBJ1-1; the match to TRBD1 covers 8 bases. The CDR3 covers 13 residues. Unmatched junction bases numbered 4, after V lost 5 bases and J lost 5 bases. CDR3 sequence: CASSQGAWTEAFF. The CDR3 DNA reads as TGTGCCAGCAGTCAGGGGGCATGGACTGAAGCTTTCTTT.

This clonotype was counted ten times or more. This chain uses TRBV12-3 or TRBV12-4 with TRBJ1-1; 7 nucleotides line up with TRBD1. Trimming took 10 bases from V and 11 from J; bases not matched to a gene: 13. This CDR3 is built from 12 residues. CDR3 DNA: TGTGCCACAACCCTCCTCAGGGGGTCGGCTTTCTTT. Translating gives CATTLLRGSAFF.

The table lists this clonotype with many counts. An end of the junction differs from the germline gene, which may be a read error. The chain is built from TRBV12-3 or TRBV12-4 and TRBJ2-4; perhaps TRBD1 as D (5 bases). The CDR3 spans 16 residues. CDR3 in amino acids: CASSSWGDPSKNIKYF. The CDR3 DNA follows: TGTGCCAGCAGTTCTTGGGGCGATCCGTCTAAAAACATTAAGTACTTC.

V is TRBV6-1 and J is TRBJ2-5; 10 bases match TRBD1. Germline trimming cut 6 bases from V and 5 bases from J; bases unmatched to any gene: 9. Germline lookup yields CDR1 MNHNS and CDR2 SASEGT. This CDR3 has 15 amino acids. This CDR3 is CASREPGQGWETQYF. CDR3 DNA sequence: TGTGCCAGCAGAGAACCGGGACAGGGGTGGGAGACCCAGTACTTC.

This chain connects TRBV7-8 to TRBJ2-7; perhaps TRBD1 as D (6 bases). Germline V gene sequence: CDR1 SGHVS, CDR2 FQNEAQ. The CDR3 runs 13 residues. V was trimmed by 5 bases and J by 2 bases, leaving 10 bases between them. CDR3: CASSARQAYEQYF. In DNA form, the CDR3 reads TGTGCCAGCAGCGCCCGACAGGCCTACGAGCAGTACTTC.

This clonotype was counted ten times or more. V is TRBV3-1 and J is TRBJ2-5, with 11 bases matching TRBD2. Germline values: CDR1 LGHDT, CDR2 YNNKEL (reference sequence). J lost 5 bases, V lost 4 bases, and 6 bases had no gene match. This CDR3 comprises 15 residues. The CDR3 is CASSPGLAVMETQYF. The CDR3 DNA reads TGTGCCAGCAGCCCGGGACTAGCGGTAATGGAGACCCAGTACTTC.

This clonotype was seen ten or more times. This chain connects TRBV20-1 to TRBJ1-5; TRBD1 agrees at 7 bases. The J segment lost 2 bases and the V segment lost 0 bases, leaving 13 bases of the junction unmatched. This CDR3 contains 18 residues. Looked up from germline, CDR1 is DFQATT and CDR2 is SNEGSKA (reference sequence). In DNA form, the CDR3 reads TGCAGTGCTAGAGAAGCACTACAGGGGCTTAACGGCAATCAGCCCCAGCATTTT. Translation: CSAREALQGLNGNQPQHF.

The genes are TRBV29-1 and TRBJ1-1, with a tentative D call TRBD1 (6 bases). The CDR3 is 14 residues long. Germline CDR1 and CDR2: SQVTM and ANQGSEA. The V and J ends lost 6 bases and 4 bases respectively, with 18 bases between them. CDR3 nucleotides: TGCAGCGTCCTCCCGGACACAGGGACCACTGAAGCTTTCTTT. Translation: CSVLPDTGTTEAFF.

This clonotype showed up many times. The chain uses TRBV6-2 or TRBV6-3 and TRBJ2-5; TRBD2 aligns across 10 bases. The germline gives CDR1 MNHEY, CDR2 SVGEGT. J gave up 1 base and V 4 bases, and 6 bases lay outside the gene matches. This CDR3 contains 16 residues. DNA of the CDR3: TGTGCCAGCAGTTTAGGACTAGCGGACTTCCAAGAGACCCAGTACTTC. Its protein product is CASSLGLADFQETQYF.

The table lists this clonotype with many counts. V and J are TRBV24-1 and TRBJ2-7; D unclear. CDR1 and CDR2 from the germline V gene are KGHDR and SFDVKD. The CDR3 has 15 amino acids. V was clipped by 0 bases and J by 0 bases, with 8 bases between them. The CDR3, as DNA: TGTGCCACCAGTGATTTGGTCTCGAGCTCCTACGAGCAGTACTTC. Protein: CATSDLVSSSYEQYF.

In this sample, this clonotype turned up many times. The chain links TRBV11-2 to TRBJ2-7, with D tentatively TRBD2 (6 bases). V was trimmed by 5 bases and J by 3 bases, leaving 17 bases between them. CDR3 size: 15 residues. Germline CDR1 SGHAT, CDR2 FQNNGV. The CDR3 loop reads CASSPGLYLYYEQYF. CDR3 bases: TGTGCCAGCAGCCCTGGACTATACCTCTACTACGAGCAGTACTTC.

This clonotype was observed a few times. The rearrangement uses TRBV7-6 and TRBJ1-1; tentatively, D is TRBD1 (5 bases). The CDR3 runs to 15 residues. Trimming stripped 5 bases from V and 0 bases from J, with 13 bases between. Germline-derived CDR1 and CDR2 are SGHVS and FNYEAQ. The CDR3 loop is CASSPRDGMNTEAFF. CDR3 nucleotide sequence: TGTGCCAGCAGCCCTAGGGACGGTATGAACACTGAAGCTTTCTTT.

Remarks on this clonotype: The junction differs from germline at one of its ends, possibly a read error. The chain carries TRBV27 and TRBJ2-4, with D perhaps given as TRBD1 or TRBD2 (7 bases each). Germline V CDR1 and CDR2: MNHEY, SMNVEV (reference sequence). CDR3 length: 16 amino acids. The CDR3 bases are TGTGCCAGCAGTTTAAGATGGGAGGGGGCCAAAAACATTCGGTACTTC. Amino acid sequence: CASSLRWEGAKNIRYF.

This clonotype occurred many times. A much larger clone differs from this one at a single base, so this may be a read error. This rearrangement joins TRBV6-1 to TRBJ1-2; 7 bases are a match to TRBD1. Germline trimming cut 10 bases from V and 4 bases from J; bases unmatched to any gene: 12. Germline V gene data show CDR1 as MNHNS and CDR2 as SASEGT. This CDR3 is 14 amino acids long. The CDR3 protein is CATSQGGRAYGYTF. DNA of the CDR3: TGTGCCACCTCCCAGGGGGGACGGGCCTATGGCTACACCTTC.

This clonotype was seen at least ten times. V and J are TRBV2 and TRBJ1-6, with a tentative D call TRBD1 (6 bases). CDR3 length equals 14 residues. Trimming took 1 base from V and 7 from J, leaving 8 bases between them. The germline V gene has CDR1 SNHLY and CDR2 FYNNEI. The CDR3 spells CASSEGTANSPLHF. The DNA for the CDR3 is TGTGCCAGCAGTGAAGGGACAGCAAATTCACCCCTCCACTTT.

The V and J genes are TRBV25-1 and TRBJ2-5; D call uncertain. Germline CDR1 is MGHDK and CDR2 is SYGVNS. Trimming removed 0 bases at V and 1 base at J, with 6 bases between. This CDR3 contains 14 residues. The CDR3 DNA is TGTGCCAGCAGTGAATATGGCGTCCAAGAGACCCAGTACTTC. This translates into CASSEYGVQETQYF.

This clonotype was seen repeatedly, ten times or more. The J gene is TRBJ1-2, the V gene TRBV24-1, with D unclear. V was pared by 5 bases and J by 5 bases, with 17 bases between. The CDR3 spans 15 residues. The germline V gene has CDR1 KGHDR and CDR2 SFDVKD. DNA for the CDR3: TGTGCCACCAGTGGATGGCAAGGGAATTCGTATGGCTACACCTTC. The encoded protein is CATSGWQGNSYGYTF.

There are a few counts of this clonotype. The rearrangement uses TRBV7-3 and TRBJ2-2; TRBD1 is a possible D gene (5 bases). V lost 4 bases and J lost 7, with 10 bases in between. There are 13 residues in the CDR3. The germline CDR1 and CDR2 sequences are SGHTA and FQGTGA. CDR3 sequence reads: CASSSGADGELFF. CDR3 in DNA: TGTGCCAGCAGCTCTGGGGCGGACGGGGAGCTGTTTTTT. The full variable domain, its missing parts supplied by reference TRBV7-3 and TRBJ2-2, is GAGVSQTPSNKVTEKGKYVELRCDPISGHTALYWYRQSLGQGPEFLIYFQGTGAADDSGLPNDRFFAVRPEGSVSTLKIQRTERGDSAVYLCASSSGADGELFFGEGSRLTVL.

This clonotype was picked up a small number of times. The V call is TRBV29-1, the J call TRBJ1-1; D remains ambiguous. V was trimmed by 5 bases and J by 1 base, leaving 14 bases between them. CDR1 is SQVTM, CDR2 ANQGSEA, per germline. CDR3 length: 14 amino acids. As DNA, the CDR3 is TGCAGCGTTAGGGCCCTAGCAGAGAACACTGAAGCTTTCTTT. This encodes CSVRALAENTEAFF.

This clonotype was observed many times. This chain uses TRBV6-2 or TRBV6-3 with TRBJ2-6, with 8 bases aligning to TRBD1. This CDR3 region has 17 residues. The V and J ends lost 5 bases and 0 bases, in that order; junction bases with no gene match: 6. Germline-derived CDR1 and CDR2 are MNHEY and SVGEGT. CDR3 in amino acids: CASSGQGRFSGANVLTF. CDR3 DNA: TGTGCCAGCAGTGGACAGGGTCGTTTCTCTGGGGCCAACGTCCTGACTTTC.

This clonotype turned up a few times. The CDR3 DNA reads TGTGCCAGCAGTGAAAGCGGGGGCAGCTCCTACGAGCAGTACTTC. It codes for CASSESGGSSYEQYF. V gene TRBV6-1 combines with J gene TRBJ2-7; 8 nucleotides line up with TRBD2. The CDR3 has 15 amino acids. Trimming at V came to 2 bases and at J to 0 bases, leaving 3 bases not matched to a gene. CDR1 and CDR2 (germline): MNHNS, SASEGT.

This clonotype has a handful of counts. The chain joins TRBV19 to TRBJ2-6; 7 bases match TRBD1. The V gene end was trimmed by 3 bases and the J gene end by 8 bases; junction bases not matched to a gene: 4. The CDR3 totals 14 residues. The germline gives CDR1 LNHDA, CDR2 SQIVND (reference sequence). CDR3 in DNA: TGTGCCAGTAGTATCGAGGGGGCGACCAACGTCCTGACTTTC. Its protein product is CASSIEGATNVLTF. Using reference TRBV19 and TRBJ2-6 for the parts outside the CDR3, the full variable domain is DGGITQSPKYLFRKEGQNVTLSCEQNLNHDAMYWYRQDPGQGLRLIYYSQIVNDFQKGDIAEGYSVSREKKESFPLTVTSAQKNPTAFYLCASSIEGATNVLTFGAGSRLTVL.